This is a list of T cell receptor beta chains from one sample in a study of cytomegalovirus exposure and HLA in healthy donors. Measured with immunoSEQ multiplex PCR; TCRdb has only the in-frame clones, and not every one. This table holds over 150,000 clones, around three quarters found once. The sequenced sample was PBMCs. The receptor set was obtained from a middle-aged man in good health and CMV-seronegative. Both conserved end residues are part of each CDR3. Fields, in order: V gene, J gene, D gene, CDR3 DNA, CDR3 protein. The D gene is left open where the match is weak.

TRBV5-1	TRBJ2-6	TRBD2	TGCGCCAGCAGCTTGCGGGGGGGGGACTCTGGGGCCAACGTCCTGACTTTC	CASSLRGGDSGANVLTF
TRBV27	TRBJ2-1	-	TGTGCCAGCCGCGACAGAGCGGGTTCCTACAATGAGCAGTTCTTC	CASRDRAGSYNEQFF
TRBV11-2	TRBJ2-5	-	TGTGCCAGCAGCTTCGGGAGAGGTCGAGAGACCCAGTACTTC	CASSFGRGRETQYF
TRBV27	TRBJ2-3	TRBD1	TGTGCCAGCAGTTTATCCTGGGACAGGTCCACAGATACGCAGTATTTT	CASSLSWDRSTDTQYF
TRBV7-9	TRBJ2-2	-	TGTGCCAGCAGCTTAGCGCGTGGGCAGAACACCGGGGAGCTGTTTTTT	CASSLARGQNTGELFF
TRBV6-1	TRBJ2-1	-	TGTGCCAGCAGCCCGGGAACATACAATGAGCAGTTCTTC	CASSPGTYNEQFF
TRBV30	TRBJ2-6	-	TGTGCCTGGAGTTCTGGGGCCAACGGCCTGACTTTC	CAWSSGANGLTF
TRBV13	TRBJ1-3	TRBD1	TGTGCCAGCAGCTTAGCGTACCGGGACAGGAGCTCTGGAAACACCATATATTTT	CASSLAYRDRSSGNTIYF
TRBV6-5	TRBJ2-2	-	TGTGCCAGCAGTTACTCGGGGGGTTCCACCGGGGAGCTGTTTTTT	CASSYSGGSTGELFF
TRBV21-1	TRBJ2-2	-	TGTGCCAGCAGCAAAAGGGGACAGGGTGGAGGTGGGGAGCTGTTTTTT	CASSKRGQGGGGELFF